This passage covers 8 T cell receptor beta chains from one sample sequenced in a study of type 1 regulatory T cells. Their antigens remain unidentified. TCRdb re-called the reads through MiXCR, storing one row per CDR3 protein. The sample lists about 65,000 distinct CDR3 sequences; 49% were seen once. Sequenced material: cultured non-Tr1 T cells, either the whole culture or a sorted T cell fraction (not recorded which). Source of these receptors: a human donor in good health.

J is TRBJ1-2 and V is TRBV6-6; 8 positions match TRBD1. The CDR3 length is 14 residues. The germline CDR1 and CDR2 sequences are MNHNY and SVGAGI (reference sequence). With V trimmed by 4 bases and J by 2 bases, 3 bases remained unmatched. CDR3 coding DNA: TGTGCCAGCAGTTTCGGGACAGGAAACTATGGCTACACCTTC. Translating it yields CASSFGTGNYGYTF.

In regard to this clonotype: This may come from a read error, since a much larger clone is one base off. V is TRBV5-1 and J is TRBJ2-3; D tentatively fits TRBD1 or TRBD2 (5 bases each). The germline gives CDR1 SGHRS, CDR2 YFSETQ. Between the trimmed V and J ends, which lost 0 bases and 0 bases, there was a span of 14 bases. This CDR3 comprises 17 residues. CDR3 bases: TGCGCCAGCAGCTTGGGCCCACTAGGGGCAAGCACAGATACGCAGTATTTT. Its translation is CASSLGPLGASTDTQYF.

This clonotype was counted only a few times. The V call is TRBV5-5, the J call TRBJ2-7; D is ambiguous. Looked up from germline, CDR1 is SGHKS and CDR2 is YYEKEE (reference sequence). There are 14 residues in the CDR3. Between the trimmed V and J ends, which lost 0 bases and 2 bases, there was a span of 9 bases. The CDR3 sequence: CASSLGYYAYEQYF. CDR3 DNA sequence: TGTGCCAGCAGCTTGGGCTACTATGCCTACGAGCAGTACTTC.

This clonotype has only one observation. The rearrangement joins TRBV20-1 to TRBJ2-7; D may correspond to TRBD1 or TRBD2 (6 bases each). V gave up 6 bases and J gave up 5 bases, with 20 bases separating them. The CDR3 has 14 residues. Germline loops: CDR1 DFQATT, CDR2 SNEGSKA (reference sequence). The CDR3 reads CSATRDTTGDEQYF. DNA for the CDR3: TGCAGTGCAACCCGGGACACCACGGGGGACGAGCAGTACTTC.

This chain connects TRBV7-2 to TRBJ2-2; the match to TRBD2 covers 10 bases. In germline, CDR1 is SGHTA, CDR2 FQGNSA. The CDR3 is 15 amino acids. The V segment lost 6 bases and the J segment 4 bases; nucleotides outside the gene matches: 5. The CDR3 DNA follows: TGTGCCAGCAGACCTAGCGGGGGAAGCACCGGGGAGCTGTTTTTT. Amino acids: CASRPSGGSTGELFF.

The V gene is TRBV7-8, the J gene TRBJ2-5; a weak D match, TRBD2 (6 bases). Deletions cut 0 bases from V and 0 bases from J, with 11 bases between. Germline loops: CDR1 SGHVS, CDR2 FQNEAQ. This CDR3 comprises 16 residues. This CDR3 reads CASSLARGAHQETQYF. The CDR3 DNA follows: TGTGCCAGCAGCTTAGCGCGCGGGGCCCACCAAGAGACCCAGTACTTC.

CDR3 residues: CASSPLGTATGELFF. CDR3 coding DNA: TGTGCCAGCAGCCCACTGGGGACAGCCACCGGGGAGCTGTTTTTT. The genes are TRBV9 and TRBJ2-2; 7 bases map to TRBD1. CDR1 and CDR2 from the germline V gene are SGDLS and YYNGEE. The CDR3 contains 15 residues. V trimming: 4 bases; J trimming: 4 bases; junction bases outside the gene matches: 7.

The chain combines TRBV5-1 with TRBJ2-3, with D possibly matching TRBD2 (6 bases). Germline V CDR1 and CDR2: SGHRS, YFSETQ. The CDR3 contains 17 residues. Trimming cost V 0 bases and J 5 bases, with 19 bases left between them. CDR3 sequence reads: CASSLELMGGKVDTQYF. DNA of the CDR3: TGCGCCAGCAGCTTGGAGCTTATGGGGGGTAAGGTAGATACGCAGTATTTT.